These 17 T cell receptor beta chains share one sample of origin, sequenced in a study of early T cells in non-severe SARS-CoV-2 infection. A single record per CDR3 protein comes from TCRdb applying MiXCR to the 5' RACE reads. The table includes some 100,000 distinct CDR3 sequences, around 15% detected once. The material sequenced was whole blood. The origin of the receptors is an adult who was a healthcare worker with PCR-confirmed SARS-CoV-2 infection or an uninfected control (not recorded which).

The chain combines TRBV27 with TRBJ2-2, with D unclear. CDR1 and CDR2 (germline): MNHEY, SMNVEV (reference sequence). V was clipped by 4 bases and J by 8 bases, with 5 bases between them. The CDR3 covers 11 residues. CDR3 sequence (DNA): TGTGCCAGCAGTTGGAAGGGGGAGCTGTTTTTT. Protein sequence: CASSWKGELFF.

The rearrangement uses TRBV9 and TRBJ2-7; 8 positions agree with TRBD1. Looked up from germline, CDR1 is SGDLS and CDR2 is YYNGEE. The trim removed 4 bases at V and 7 bases at J, leaving 16 bases unmatched. CDR3 length: 16 residues. The CDR3 sequence: CASSPPGQGRGREQYV. CDR3 sequence (DNA): TGTGCCAGCAGCCCGCCCGGACAGGGCCGGGGTAGAGAGCAGTACGTC.

Many counts were recorded for this clonotype. The chain links TRBV9 to TRBJ1-1; D call uncertain. This CDR3 comprises 13 residues. The germline V gene has CDR1 SGDLS and CDR2 YYNGEE. V gave up 2 bases and J gave up 1 base, with 6 bases separating them. CDR3 residues: CASSVDWNTEAFF. The CDR3 DNA follows: TGTGCCAGCAGCGTCGACTGGAACACTGAAGCTTTCTTT.

This clonotype has ten or more counts. The rearrangement joins TRBV29-1 to TRBJ1-4, with D hard to call. V gave up 4 bases and J gave up 2 bases, with 5 bases separating them. Germline lookup yields CDR1 SQVTM and CDR2 ANQGSEA. The CDR3 runs to 12 residues. The CDR3 coding sequence is TGCAGCGTTGTGGGTACTAATGAAAAACTGTTTTTT. Its protein product is CSVVGTNEKLFF.

The chain is built from TRBV6-5 and TRBJ2-2; unclear D gene. Germline V CDR1 and CDR2: MNHEY, SVGAGI. The CDR3 is 12 amino acids. Trimming removed 6 bases at V and 9 bases at J, with 11 bases between. In DNA, the CDR3 is TGTGCCAGCAGACGGACCCGTAGGGAGCTGTTTTTT. It translates to CASRRTRRELFF.

This clonotype was detected only a few times. The chain carries TRBV20-1 and TRBJ2-3; TRBD1 is a possible D gene (6 bases). V lost 4 bases to trimming and J lost 2 bases, with 16 bases between them. This CDR3 is built from 15 residues. Looked up from germline, CDR1 is DFQATT and CDR2 is SNEGSKA (reference sequence). Written as DNA, the CDR3 is TGCAGTGCTACCCCCGGGACAATCCCCACAGATACGCAGTATTTT. Residues: CSATPGTIPTDTQYF.

This clonotype was seen repeatedly, ten times or more. The chain couples TRBV11-2 to TRBJ2-5; D gene ambiguous. This CDR3 region has 14 residues. Per germline, CDR1 SGHAT and CDR2 FQNNGV. V was cut by 1 base and J by 2 bases, with 8 bases left in between. CDR3 nucleotides: TGTGCCAGCAGCTTAGTCGAGAGACAAGAGACCCAGTACTTC. It yields the protein CASSLVERQETQYF.

The chain joins TRBV28 to TRBJ1-4; D uncertain. With 3 bases removed from V and 10 bases from J, the gap between germline ends came to 6 bases. The germline V gene has CDR1 MDHEN and CDR2 SYDVKM. This CDR3 comprises 11 residues. In DNA, the CDR3 is TGTGCCAGCAGTTTCGGCGGAAAACTGTTTTTT. Its protein product is CASSFGGKLFF.

This clonotype was detected only a few times. V and J are TRBV6-1 and TRBJ2-7; D is undetermined. CDR3 length equals 13 residues. From germline, CDR1 is MNHNS and CDR2 SASEGT. The V and J ends lost 6 bases and 0 bases respectively, with 9 bases between them. CDR3 sequence reads: CASRLHSSYEQYV. As DNA, the CDR3 is TGTGCCAGCAGGTTGCACAGCTCCTACGAGCAGTACGTC.

This chain connects TRBV7-9 to TRBJ2-1, with 7 bases that match TRBD1. The ends lost 5 bases at V and 2 bases at J; junction bases unmatched: 6. The CDR3 has 15 amino acids. Germline V lookup: CDR1 SEHNR, CDR2 FQNEAQ (reference sequence). CDR3 sequence reads: CASSSAGTAYNEQFF. The CDR3 DNA sequence: TGTGCCAGCAGCAGTGCCGGGACAGCCTACAATGAGCAGTTCTTC. Full variable domain (rest looked up from reference TRBV7-9 and TRBJ2-1): DTGVSQNPRHKITKRGQNVTFRCDPISEHNRLYWYRQTLGQGPEFLTYFQNEAQLEKSRLLSDRFSAERPKGSFSTLEIQRTEQGDSAMYLCASSSAGTAYNEQFFGPGTRLTVL.

This clonotype was seen more than once but under ten times. The gene calls are TRBV20-1 and TRBJ2-3; tentatively, D is TRBD1 (5 bases). The V end lost 3 bases, the J end lost 0 bases, and 7 bases lay between the germline ends. Germline-derived CDR1 and CDR2 are DFQATT and SNEGSKA (reference sequence). This CDR3 has 13 amino acids. CDR3 loop: CSARGRSTDTQYF. The CDR3, as DNA: TGCAGTGCTAGGGGGCGAAGCACAGATACGCAGTATTTT.

This clonotype was observed many times. The chain has TRBV12-3 or TRBV12-4 and TRBJ2-7; 8 bases match TRBD1. This CDR3 comprises 14 residues. Losses at the gene ends were 5 bases for V and 4 bases for J; bases not matched to a gene: 7. The CDR3 spells CASSQTGARYEQYV. The DNA of the CDR3 is TGTGCCAGCAGTCAGACAGGGGCGCGATACGAGCAGTACGTC.

The genes are TRBV20-1 and TRBJ2-1; 11 nucleotides align to TRBD2. The V and J ends lost 3 bases and 7 bases, in that order; junction bases with no gene match: 11. The V gene's germline CDR1 is DFQATT and CDR2 SNEGSKA (reference sequence). There are 16 residues in the CDR3. The CDR3 region has the DNA TGCAGTGCTAGGGAGGCTAGCGGGGGGTATGGGAATGAGCAGTTCTTC. It is translated as CSAREASGGYGNEQFF.

This rearrangement joins TRBV4-2 to TRBJ1-2; D is undetermined. There are 14 residues in the CDR3. Germline loops: CDR1 LGHNA, CDR2 YNFKEQ. Trimming left V 0 bases short and J 4 bases short, with 9 bases between. CDR3 sequence reads: CASSQDGRSYGYTF. The CDR3 nucleotides read TGTGCCAGCAGCCAAGATGGCAGAAGCTATGGCTACACCTTC.

This clonotype has only a few counts. This chain joins TRBV20-1 and TRBJ1-3; D remains unclear. The CDR3 contains 14 residues. Germline CDR1 is DFQATT and CDR2 is SNEGSKA (reference sequence). Between the trimmed V and J ends, which lost 6 bases and 2 bases, there was a span of 14 bases. CDR3: CSAQREGTGNTIYF. Written as DNA, the CDR3 is TGCAGTGCGCAGCGGGAGGGAACTGGAAACACCATATATTTT.

This clonotype came up many times. V is TRBV7-2 and J is TRBJ2-2, with 10 positions matching TRBD1. The length of the CDR3 is 19 residues. The trim removed 2 bases at V and 4 bases at J, leaving 13 bases unmatched. Germline loops: CDR1 SGHTA, CDR2 FQGNSA. In DNA form, the CDR3 reads TGTGCCAGCAGCTTACCCGGACAGGGGGTAAAACGGGCCACCGGGGAGCTGTTTTTT. This gives the protein CASSLPGQGVKRATGELFF.

The chain has TRBV21-1 and TRBJ2-7; the D call of TRBD2 is as the table states it, not checked on the DNA. TRBV21-1 is a pseudogene segment. The CDR3 is 13 residues long. CDR3 in amino acids: CASSPSTSDEQYV. The CDR3 DNA reads TGTGCCAGCAGCCCGTCGACTAGCGACGAGCAGTACGTC.